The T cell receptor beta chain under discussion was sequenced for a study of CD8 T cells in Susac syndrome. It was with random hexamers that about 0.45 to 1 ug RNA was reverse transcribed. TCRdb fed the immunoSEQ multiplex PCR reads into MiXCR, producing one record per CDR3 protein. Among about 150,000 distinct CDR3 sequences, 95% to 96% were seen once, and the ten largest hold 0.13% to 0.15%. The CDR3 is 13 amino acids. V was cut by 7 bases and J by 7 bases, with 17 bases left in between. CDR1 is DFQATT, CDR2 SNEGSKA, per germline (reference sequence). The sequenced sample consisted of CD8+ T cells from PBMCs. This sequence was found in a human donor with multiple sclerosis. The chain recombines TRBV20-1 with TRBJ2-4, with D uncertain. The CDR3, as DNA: TGCAGTGGCATCGATTTTCCTCCGAACATTCAGTACTTC. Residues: CSGIDFPPNIQYF.